This TCR beta chain is from a study of early T cells in non-severe SARS-CoV-2 infection. The wider study: Chains from this unsorted whole-blood bulk RNA could not be paired. Study results and limitations: VDJdb-based matching was biased toward anti-spike CD8 responses and missed private and CD4 specificities.

In the library, individual cDNA molecules carried attached unique molecular identifiers. Via MiXCR, TCRdb re-called the 5' RACE reads, giving one row per CDR3 protein. There are more than 20,000 distinct CDR3 sequences in the sample; 4.4% occur only once, and approximately 5.6% lies in the top ten. This clonotype was recorded at least ten times. The target antigen is unknown. V gave up 2 bases and J gave up 0 bases; unmatched junction bases: 10. CDR1 and CDR2 from the germline V gene are SGHAT and FQNNGV. The CDR3 sequence is 18 residues long. J is TRBJ2-3 and V is TRBV11-2; 8 bases map to TRBD2. Sequencing was performed on whole blood. This clonotype was obtained from an adult who was a healthcare worker with PCR-confirmed SARS-CoV-2 infection or an uninfected control (not recorded which). CDR3 bases: TGTGCCAGCAGCTTACGTCGGACGAGCGGGGGTAGCACAGATACGCAGTATTTT. Residues: CASSLRRTSGGSTDTQYF.